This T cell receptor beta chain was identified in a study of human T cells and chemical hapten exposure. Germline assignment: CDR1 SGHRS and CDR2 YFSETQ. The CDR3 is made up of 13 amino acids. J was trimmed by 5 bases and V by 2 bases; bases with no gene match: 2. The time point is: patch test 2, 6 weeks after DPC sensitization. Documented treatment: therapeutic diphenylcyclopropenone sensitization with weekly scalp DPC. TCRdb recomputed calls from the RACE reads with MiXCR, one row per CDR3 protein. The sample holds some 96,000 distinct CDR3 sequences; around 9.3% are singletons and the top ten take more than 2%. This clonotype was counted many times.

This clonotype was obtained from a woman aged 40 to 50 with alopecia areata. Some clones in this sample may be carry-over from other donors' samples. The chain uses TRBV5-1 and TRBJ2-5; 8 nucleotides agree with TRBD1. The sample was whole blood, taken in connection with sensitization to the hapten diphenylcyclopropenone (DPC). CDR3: CASSLQGVETQYF. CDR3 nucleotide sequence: TGCGCCAGCAGCTTACAGGGGGTCGAGACCCAGTACTTC.